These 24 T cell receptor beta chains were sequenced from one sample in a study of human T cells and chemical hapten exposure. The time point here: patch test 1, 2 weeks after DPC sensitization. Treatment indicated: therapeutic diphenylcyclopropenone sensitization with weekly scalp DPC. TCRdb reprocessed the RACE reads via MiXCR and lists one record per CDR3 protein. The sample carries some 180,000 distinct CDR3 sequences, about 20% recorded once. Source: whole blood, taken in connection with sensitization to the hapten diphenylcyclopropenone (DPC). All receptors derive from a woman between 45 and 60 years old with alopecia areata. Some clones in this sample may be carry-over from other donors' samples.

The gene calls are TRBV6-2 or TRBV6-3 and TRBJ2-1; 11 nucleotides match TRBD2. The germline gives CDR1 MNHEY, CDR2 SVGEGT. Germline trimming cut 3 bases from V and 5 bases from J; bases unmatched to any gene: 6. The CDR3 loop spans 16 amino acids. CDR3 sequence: CASSYQLAGDDNEQFF. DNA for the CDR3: TGTGCCAGCAGTTATCAACTAGCGGGGGATGACAATGAGCAGTTCTTC.

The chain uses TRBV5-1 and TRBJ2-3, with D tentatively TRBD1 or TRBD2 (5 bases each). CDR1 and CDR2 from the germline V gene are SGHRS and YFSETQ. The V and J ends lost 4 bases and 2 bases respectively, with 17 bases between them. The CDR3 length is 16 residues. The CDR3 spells CASSPRDRLTTDTQYF. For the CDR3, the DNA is TGCGCCAGCAGCCCAAGGGACCGTCTGACCACAGATACGCAGTATTTT.

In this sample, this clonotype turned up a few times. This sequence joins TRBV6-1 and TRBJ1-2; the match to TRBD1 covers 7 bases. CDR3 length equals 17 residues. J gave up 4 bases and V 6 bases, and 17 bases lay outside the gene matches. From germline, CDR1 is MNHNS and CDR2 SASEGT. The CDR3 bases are TGTGCCAGCAGAGAGTCTGGTTTAGGGGGCTTTAGCTATGGCTACACCTTC. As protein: CASRESGLGGFSYGYTF.

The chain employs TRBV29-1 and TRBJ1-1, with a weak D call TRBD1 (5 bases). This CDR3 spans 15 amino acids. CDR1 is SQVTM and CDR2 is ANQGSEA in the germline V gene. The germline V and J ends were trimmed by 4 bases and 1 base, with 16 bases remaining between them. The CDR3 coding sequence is TGCAGCGTTGCAAAATGGGGCACTACGAACACTGAAGCTTTCTTT. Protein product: CSVAKWGTTNTEAFF.

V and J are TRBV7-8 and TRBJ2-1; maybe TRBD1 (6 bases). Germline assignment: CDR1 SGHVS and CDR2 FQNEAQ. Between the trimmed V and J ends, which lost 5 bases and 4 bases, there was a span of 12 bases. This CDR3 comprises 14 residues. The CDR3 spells CASSHRVLYNEQFF. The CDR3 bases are TGTGCCAGCAGCCACAGGGTTCTATACAATGAGCAGTTCTTC. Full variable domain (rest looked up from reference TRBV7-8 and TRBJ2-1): GAGVSQSPRYKVAKRGQDVALRCDPISGHVSLFWYQQALGQGPEFLTYFQNEAQLDKSGLPSDRFFAERPEGSVSTLKIQRTQQEDSAVYLCASSHRVLYNEQFFGPGTRLTVL.

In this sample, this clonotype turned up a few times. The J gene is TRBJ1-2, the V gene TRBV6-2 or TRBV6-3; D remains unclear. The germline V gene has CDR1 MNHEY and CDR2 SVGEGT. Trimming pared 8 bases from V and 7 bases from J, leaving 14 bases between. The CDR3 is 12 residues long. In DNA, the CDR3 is TGTGCCAGCGGAAAAGAGTCAGGTGGCTACACCTTC. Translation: CASGKESGGYTF.

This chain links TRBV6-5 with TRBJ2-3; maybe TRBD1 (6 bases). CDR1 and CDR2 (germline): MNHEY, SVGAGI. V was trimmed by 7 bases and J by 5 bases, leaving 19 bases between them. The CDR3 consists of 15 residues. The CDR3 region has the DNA TGTGCCAGCACCTCCCCAGGCAGGGGACAAGATACGCAGTATTTT. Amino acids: CASTSPGRGQDTQYF.

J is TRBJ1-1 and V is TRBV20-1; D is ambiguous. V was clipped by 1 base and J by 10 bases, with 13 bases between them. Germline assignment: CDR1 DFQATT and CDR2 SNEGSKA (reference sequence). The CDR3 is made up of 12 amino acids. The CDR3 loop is CSARGEGLVAFF. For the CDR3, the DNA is TGCAGTGCTAGAGGGGAGGGTCTGGTAGCTTTCTTT.

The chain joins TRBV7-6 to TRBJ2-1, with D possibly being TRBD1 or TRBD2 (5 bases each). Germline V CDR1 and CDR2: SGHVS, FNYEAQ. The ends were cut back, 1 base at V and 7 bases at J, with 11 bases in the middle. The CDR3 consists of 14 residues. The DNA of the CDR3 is TGTGCCAGCAGCTTAGTCAGGGCGGGTAATGAGCAGTTCTTC. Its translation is CASSLVRAGNEQFF.

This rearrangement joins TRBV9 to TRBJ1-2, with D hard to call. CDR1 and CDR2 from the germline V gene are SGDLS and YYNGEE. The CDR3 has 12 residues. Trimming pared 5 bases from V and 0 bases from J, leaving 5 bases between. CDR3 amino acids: CASSAANYGYTF. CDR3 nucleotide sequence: TGTGCCAGCAGTGCGGCTAACTATGGCTACACCTTC.

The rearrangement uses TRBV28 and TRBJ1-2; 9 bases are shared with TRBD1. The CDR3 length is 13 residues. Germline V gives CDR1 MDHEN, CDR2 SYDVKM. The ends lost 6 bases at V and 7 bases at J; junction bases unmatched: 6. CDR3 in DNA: TGTGCCAGCAGGGGGGACAGGGTTGTTGGCTACACCTTC. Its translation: CASRGDRVVGYTF.

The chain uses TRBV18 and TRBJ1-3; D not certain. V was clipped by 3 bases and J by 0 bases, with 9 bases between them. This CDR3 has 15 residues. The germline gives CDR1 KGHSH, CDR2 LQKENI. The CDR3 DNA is TGTGCCAGCTCACCGGGATCGACCTCTGGAAACACCATATATTTT. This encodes CASSPGSTSGNTIYF.

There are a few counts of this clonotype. CDR3 loop: CASSNQGSQPQHF. The DNA of the CDR3 is TGTGCCAGCAGCAACCAGGGGAGTCAGCCCCAGCATTTT. The chain employs TRBV6-5 and TRBJ1-5, with a tentative D call TRBD1 (6 bases). Germline V gene data show CDR1 as MNHEY and CDR2 as SVGAGI. The CDR3 is 13 amino acids. V was cut by 6 bases and J by 6 bases, with 12 bases left in between.

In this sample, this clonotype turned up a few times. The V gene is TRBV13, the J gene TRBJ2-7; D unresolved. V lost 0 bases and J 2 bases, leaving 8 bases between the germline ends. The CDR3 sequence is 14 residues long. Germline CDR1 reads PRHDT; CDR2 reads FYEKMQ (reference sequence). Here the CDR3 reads CASSLGTITYEQYF. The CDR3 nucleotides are TGTGCCAGCAGCTTAGGTACCATTACCTACGAGCAGTACTTC.

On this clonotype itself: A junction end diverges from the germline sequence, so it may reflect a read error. The chain's CDR3 is CASVPTSGGAAGGLFF. Here the CDR3 DNA reads TGCGCCAGTGTACCTACTAGCGGGGGAGCGGCCGGGGGGCTGTTTTTT. The chain employs TRBV5-1 and TRBJ2-2; 11 positions match TRBD2. Germline V gene data show CDR1 as SGHRS and CDR2 as YFSETQ. The CDR3 covers 16 residues.

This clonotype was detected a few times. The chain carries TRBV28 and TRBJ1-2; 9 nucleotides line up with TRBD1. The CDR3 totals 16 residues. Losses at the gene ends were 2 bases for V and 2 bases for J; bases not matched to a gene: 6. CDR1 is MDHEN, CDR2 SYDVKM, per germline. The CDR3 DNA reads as TGTGCCAGCAGTTTAATCTCCGGGACAGGGAACTATGGCTACACCTTC. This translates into CASSLISGTGNYGYTF.

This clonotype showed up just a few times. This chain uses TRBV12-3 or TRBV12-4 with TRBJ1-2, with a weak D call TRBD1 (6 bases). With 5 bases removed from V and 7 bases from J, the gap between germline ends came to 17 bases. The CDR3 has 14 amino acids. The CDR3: CASSPRGRWGGYTF. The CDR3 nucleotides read TGTGCCAGCAGTCCCCGGGGGCGCTGGGGTGGCTACACCTTC.

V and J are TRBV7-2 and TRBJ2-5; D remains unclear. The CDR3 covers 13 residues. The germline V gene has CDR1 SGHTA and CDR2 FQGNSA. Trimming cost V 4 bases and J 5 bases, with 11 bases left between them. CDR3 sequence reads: CASSSVGRETQYF. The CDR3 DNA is TGTGCCAGCAGCTCCGTAGGACGGGAGACCCAGTACTTC.

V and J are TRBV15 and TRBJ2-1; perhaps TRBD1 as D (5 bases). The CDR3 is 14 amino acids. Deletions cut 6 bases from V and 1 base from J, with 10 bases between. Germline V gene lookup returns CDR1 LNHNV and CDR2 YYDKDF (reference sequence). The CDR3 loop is CATRLTASYNEQFF. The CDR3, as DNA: TGTGCCACCAGGCTGACAGCTTCCTACAATGAGCAGTTCTTC.

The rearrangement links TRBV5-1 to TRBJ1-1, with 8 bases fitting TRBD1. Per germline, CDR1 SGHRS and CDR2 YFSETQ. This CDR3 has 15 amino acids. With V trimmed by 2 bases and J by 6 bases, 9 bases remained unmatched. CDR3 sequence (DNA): TGCGCCAGCAGCTTAACAACCCCGGGACAGGCTGAAGCTTTCTTT. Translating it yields CASSLTTPGQAEAFF. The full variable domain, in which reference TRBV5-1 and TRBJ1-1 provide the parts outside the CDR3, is KAGVTQTPRYLIKTRGQQVTLSCSPISGHRSVSWYQQTPGQGLQFLFEYFSETQRNKGNFPGRFSGRQFSNSRSEMNVSTLELGDSALYLCASSLTTPGQAEAFFGQGTRLTVV.

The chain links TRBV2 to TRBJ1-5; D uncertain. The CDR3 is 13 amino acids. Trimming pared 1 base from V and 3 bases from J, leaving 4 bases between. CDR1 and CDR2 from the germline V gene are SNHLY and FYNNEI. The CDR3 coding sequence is TGTGCCAGCAGTGAAGAGAACAATCAGCCCCAGCATTTT. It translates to CASSEENNQPQHF.

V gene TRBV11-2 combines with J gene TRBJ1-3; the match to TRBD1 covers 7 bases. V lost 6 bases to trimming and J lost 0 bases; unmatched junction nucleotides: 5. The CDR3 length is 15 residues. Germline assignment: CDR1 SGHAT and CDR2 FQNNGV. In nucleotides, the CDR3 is TGTGCCAGCAGTCCTGGGACAGCCTCTGGAAACACCATATATTTT. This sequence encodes CASSPGTASGNTIYF. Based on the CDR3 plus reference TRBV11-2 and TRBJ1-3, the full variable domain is EAGVAQSPRYKIIEKRQSVAFWCNPISGHATLYWYQQILGQGPKLLIQFQNNGVVDDSQLPKDRFSAERLKGVDSTLKIQPAKLEDSAVYLCASSPGTASGNTIYFGEGSWLTVV.

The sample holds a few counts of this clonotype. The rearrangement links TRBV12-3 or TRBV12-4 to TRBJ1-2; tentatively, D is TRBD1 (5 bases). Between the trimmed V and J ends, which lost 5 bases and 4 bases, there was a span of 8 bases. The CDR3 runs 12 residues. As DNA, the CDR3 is TGTGCCAGCAGTCAGGGAACCTATGGCTACACCTTC. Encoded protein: CASSQGTYGYTF.

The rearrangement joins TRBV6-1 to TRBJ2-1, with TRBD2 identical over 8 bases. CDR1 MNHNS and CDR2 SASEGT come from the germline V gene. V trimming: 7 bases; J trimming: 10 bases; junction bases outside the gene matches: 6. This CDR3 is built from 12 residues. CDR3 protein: CASTGLVQEQFF. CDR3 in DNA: TGTGCCAGCACGGGACTAGTTCAGGAGCAGTTCTTC.